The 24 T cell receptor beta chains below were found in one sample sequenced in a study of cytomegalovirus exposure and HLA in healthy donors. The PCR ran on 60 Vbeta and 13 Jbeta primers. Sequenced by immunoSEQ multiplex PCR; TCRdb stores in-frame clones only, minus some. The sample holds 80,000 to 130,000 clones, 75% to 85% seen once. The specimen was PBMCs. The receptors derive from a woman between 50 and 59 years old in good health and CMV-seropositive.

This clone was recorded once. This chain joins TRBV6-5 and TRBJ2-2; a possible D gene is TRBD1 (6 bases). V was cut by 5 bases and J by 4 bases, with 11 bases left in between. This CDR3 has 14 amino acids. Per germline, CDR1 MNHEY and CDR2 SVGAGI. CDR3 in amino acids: CASSTGRSTGELFF. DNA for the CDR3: TGTGCCAGCAGTACAGGGAGAAGCACCGGGGAGCTGTTTTTT.

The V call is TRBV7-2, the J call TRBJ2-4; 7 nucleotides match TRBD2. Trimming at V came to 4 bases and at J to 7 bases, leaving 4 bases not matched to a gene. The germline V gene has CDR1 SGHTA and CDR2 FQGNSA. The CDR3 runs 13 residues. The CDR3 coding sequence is TGTGCCAGCAGCTCGCTCGGGGGGAACATTCAGTACTTC. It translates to CASSSLGGNIQYF.

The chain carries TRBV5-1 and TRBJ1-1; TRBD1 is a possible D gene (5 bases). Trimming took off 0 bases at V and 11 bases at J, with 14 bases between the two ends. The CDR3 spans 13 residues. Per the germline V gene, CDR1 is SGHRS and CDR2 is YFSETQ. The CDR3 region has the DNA TGCGCCAGCAGCTTGGATACAGGCACCGCGGCTTTCTTT. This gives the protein CASSLDTGTAAFF.

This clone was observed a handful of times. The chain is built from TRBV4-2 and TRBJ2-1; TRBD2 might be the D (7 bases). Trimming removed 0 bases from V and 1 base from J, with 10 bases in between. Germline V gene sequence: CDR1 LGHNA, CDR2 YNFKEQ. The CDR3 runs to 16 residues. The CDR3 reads CASSQEGGASYNEQFF. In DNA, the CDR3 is TGTGCCAGCAGCCAAGAAGGGGGGGCGTCCTACAATGAGCAGTTCTTC.

The CDR3 sequence is CASSTTGTGGGEQYF. The CDR3 DNA reads as TGTGCCAGCAGTACCACCGGGACAGGGGGCGGCGAGCAGTACTTC. V usage is TRBV6-5 and J usage is TRBJ2-7; 12 positions match TRBD1. The CDR3 totals 15 residues. Unmatched junction bases numbered 8, after V lost 5 bases and J lost 6 bases. Germline loops: CDR1 MNHEY, CDR2 SVGAGI.

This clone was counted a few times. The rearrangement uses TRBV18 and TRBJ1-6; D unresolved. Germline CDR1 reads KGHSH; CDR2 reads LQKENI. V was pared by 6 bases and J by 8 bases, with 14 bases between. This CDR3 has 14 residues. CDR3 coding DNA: TGTGCCAGCTCTCCGACTGACGTAGATTCACCCCTCCACTTT. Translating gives CASSPTDVDSPLHF.

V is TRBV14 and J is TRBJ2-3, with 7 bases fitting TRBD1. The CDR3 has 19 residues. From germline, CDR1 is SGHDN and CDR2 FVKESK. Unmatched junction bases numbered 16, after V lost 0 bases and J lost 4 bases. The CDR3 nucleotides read TGTGCCAGCAGCCAAGATAGTTCCGCGACAGGGAGATTTGCAGATACGCAGTATTTT. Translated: CASSQDSSATGRFADTQYF.

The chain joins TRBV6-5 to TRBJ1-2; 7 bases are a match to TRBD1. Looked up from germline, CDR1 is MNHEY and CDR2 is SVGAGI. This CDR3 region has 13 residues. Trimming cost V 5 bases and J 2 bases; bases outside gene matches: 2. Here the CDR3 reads CASSPQGNYGYTF. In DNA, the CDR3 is TGTGCCAGCAGTCCACAGGGGAACTATGGCTACACCTTC.

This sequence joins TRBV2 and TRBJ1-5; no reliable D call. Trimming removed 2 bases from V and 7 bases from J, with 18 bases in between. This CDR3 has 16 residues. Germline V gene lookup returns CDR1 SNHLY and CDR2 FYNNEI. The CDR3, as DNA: TGTGCCAGCAGTGAAATAGAGGGCCGATCTCAACAGCCCCAGCATTTT. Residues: CASSEIEGRSQQPQHF. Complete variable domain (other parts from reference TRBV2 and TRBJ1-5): EPEVTQTPSHQVTQMGQEVILRCVPISNHLYFYWYRQILGQKVEFLVSFYNNEISEKSEIFDDQFSVERPDGSNFTLKIRSTKLEDSAMYFCASSEIEGRSQQPQHFGDGTRLSIL.

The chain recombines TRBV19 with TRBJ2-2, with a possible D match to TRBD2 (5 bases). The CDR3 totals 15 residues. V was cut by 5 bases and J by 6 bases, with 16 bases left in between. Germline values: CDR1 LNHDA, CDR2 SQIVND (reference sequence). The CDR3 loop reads CASSPLAAESGELFF. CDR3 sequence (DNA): TGTGCCAGTAGTCCGCTAGCAGCTGAGTCCGGGGAGCTGTTTTTT.

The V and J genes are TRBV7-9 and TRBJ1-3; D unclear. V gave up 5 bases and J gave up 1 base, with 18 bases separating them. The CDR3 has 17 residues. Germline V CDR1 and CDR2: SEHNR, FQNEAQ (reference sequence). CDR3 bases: TGTGCCAGCAGCCCTTCTATCGGCCCAGGTTCTGGAAACACCATATATTTT. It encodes CASSPSIGPGSGNTIYF. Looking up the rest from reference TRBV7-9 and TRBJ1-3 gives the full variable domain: DTGVSQNPRHKITKRGQNVTFRCDPISEHNRLYWYRQTLGQGPEFLTYFQNEAQLEKSRLLSDRFSAERPKGSFSTLEIQRTEQGDSAMYLCASSPSIGPGSGNTIYFGEGSWLTVV.

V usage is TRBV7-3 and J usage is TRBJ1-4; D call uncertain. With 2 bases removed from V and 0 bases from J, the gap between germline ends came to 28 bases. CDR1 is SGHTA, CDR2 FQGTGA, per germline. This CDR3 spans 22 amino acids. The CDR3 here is CASSLYMSPGRPPYATNEKLFF. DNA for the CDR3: TGTGCCAGCAGCTTATATATGTCCCCAGGCAGGCCCCCATATGCAACTAATGAAAAACTGTTTTTT.

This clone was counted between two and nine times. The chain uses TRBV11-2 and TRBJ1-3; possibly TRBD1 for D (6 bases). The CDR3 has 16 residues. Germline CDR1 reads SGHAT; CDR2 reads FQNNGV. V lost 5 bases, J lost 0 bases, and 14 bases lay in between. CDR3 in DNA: TGTGCCAGCAGCCCCCGGACAGACCTCTCTGGAAACACCATATATTTT. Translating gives CASSPRTDLSGNTIYF.

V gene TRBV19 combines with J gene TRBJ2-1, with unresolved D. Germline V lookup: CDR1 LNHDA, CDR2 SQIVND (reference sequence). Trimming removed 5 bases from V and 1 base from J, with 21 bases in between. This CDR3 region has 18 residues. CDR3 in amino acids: CASSVAFVSPVSYNEQFF. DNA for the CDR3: TGTGCCAGTAGTGTCGCCTTCGTAAGCCCTGTTTCCTACAATGAGCAGTTCTTC.

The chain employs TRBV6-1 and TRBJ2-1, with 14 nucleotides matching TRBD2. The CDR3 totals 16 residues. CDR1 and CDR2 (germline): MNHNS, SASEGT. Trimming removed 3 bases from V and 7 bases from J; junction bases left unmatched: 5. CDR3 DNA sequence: TGTGCCAGCAGTGAGCGACTAGCGGGAGGGGGTAATGAGCAGTTCTTC. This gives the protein CASSERLAGGGNEQFF.

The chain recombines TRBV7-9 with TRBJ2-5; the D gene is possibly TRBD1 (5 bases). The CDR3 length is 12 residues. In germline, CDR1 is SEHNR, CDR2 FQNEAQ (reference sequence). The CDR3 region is CSITRDKETQYF. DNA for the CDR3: TGTTCCATTACCAGGGATAAAGAGACCCAGTACTTC.

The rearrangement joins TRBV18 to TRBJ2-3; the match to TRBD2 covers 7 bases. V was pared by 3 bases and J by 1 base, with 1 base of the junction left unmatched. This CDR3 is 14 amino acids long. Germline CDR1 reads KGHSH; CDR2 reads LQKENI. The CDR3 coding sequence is TGTGCCAGCTCACCCGCGGGGGGCACAGATACGCAGTATTTT. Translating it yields CASSPAGGTDTQYF. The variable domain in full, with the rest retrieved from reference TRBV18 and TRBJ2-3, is NAGVMQNPRHLVRRRGQEARLRCSPMKGHSHVYWYRQLPEEGLKFMVYLQKENIIDESGMPKERFSAEFPKEGPSILRIQQVVRGDSAAYFCASSPAGGTDTQYFGPGTRLTVL.

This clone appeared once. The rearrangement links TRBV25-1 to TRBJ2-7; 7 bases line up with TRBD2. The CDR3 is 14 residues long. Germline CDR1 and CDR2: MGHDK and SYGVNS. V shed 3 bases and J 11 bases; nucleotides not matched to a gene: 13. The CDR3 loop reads CASSEGGSLGVEYF. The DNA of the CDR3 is TGTGCCAGCAGTGAGGGCGGGAGCTTGGGGGTCGAGTACTTC.

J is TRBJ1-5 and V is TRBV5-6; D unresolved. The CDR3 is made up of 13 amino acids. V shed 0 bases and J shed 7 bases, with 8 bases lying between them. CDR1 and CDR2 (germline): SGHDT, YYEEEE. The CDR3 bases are TGTGCCAGCAGCTTGGGGCAGAGGCAGCCCCAGCATTTT. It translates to CASSLGQRQPQHF. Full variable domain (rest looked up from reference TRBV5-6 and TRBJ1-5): DAGVTQSPTHLIKTRGQQVTLRCSPKSGHDTVSWYQQALGQGPQFIFQYYEEEERQRGNFPDRFSGHQFPNYSSELNVNALLLGDSALYLCASSLGQRQPQHFGDGTRLSIL.

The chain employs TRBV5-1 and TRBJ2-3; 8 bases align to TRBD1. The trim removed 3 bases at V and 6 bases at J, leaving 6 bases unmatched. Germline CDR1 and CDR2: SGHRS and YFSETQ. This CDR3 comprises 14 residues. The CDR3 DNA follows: TGCGCCAGCAGCTCGATGACAGGGGAGGATACGCAGTATTTT. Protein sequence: CASSSMTGEDTQYF.

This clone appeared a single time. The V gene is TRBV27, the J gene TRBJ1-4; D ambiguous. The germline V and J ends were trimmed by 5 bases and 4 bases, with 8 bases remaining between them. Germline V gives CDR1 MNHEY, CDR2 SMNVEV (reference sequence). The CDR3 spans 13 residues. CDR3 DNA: TGTGCCAGCAGTCTGAGGTTTAATGAAAAACTGTTTTTT. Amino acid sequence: CASSLRFNEKLFF.

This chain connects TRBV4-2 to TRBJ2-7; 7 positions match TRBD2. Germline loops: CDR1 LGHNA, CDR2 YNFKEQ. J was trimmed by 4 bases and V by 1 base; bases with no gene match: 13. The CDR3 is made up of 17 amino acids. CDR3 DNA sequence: TGTGCCAGCAGCCAAGGAGGCGCCGGGACTAAGTTATACGAGCAGTACTTC. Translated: CASSQGGAGTKLYEQYF.

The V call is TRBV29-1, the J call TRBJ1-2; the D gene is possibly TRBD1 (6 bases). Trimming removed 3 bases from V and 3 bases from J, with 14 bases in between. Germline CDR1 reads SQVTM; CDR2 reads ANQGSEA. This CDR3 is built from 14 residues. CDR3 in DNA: TGCAGCGTTGATCGTTCTTGGACAGACTATGGCTACACCTTC. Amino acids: CSVDRSWTDYGYTF.

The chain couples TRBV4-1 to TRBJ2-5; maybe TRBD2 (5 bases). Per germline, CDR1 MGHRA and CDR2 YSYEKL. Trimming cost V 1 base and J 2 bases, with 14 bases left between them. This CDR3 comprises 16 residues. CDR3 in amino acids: CASSQGETGRQETQYF. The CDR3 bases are TGCGCCAGCAGCCAAGGAGAGACGGGGAGACAAGAGACCCAGTACTTC.